This T cell receptor (beta chain) is from a study of monozygotic twins with inflammatory bowel disease (dated by TCRdb to between 2019 and 2020). About the full investigation: In total, approximately 28 monozygotic twin pairs made up the full study: 19 Danish pairs, all IBD-discordant, plus nine German pairs, of which four were IBD-concordant and five were IBD-discordant. Disease-associated traits were sought mainly through comparisons between IBD patients and their genetically identical healthy co-twins within discordant pairs. Each individual had, on average, about 151 000 unique TCRalpha sequences and 181 000 unique TCRbeta sequences available for analysis.

Broad study findings and their caveats: Repertoire similarity did not differ between concordant and discordant twins, possibly due to limited statistical power. IBD patients had lower TCRbeta repertoire diversity, measured by the inverse Simpson index, than their healthy co-twins. The results gave no support for a single strong signal or clonotype linked to IBD. Different T cell subtypes could not be distinguished in the analysis. Because patients received different immunosuppressive treatments, the repertoires may have picked up extra background noise and variability between individuals. Fewer clonotypes were shared with other individuals by IBD patients than by healthy twins, most markedly in patients showing signs of disease activity.

An approximately 2.6 ml peripheral blood sample was drawn into PAXgene tubes per donor and stored at -80°C. Without any T cell sorting, total RNA was extracted from whole blood using the PAXgene blood miRNA kit on an automated QIAcube. Peripheral blood from monozygotic twin pairs concordant or discordant for inflammatory bowel disease was subjected to deep TCRalpha and TCRbeta repertoire profiling with unique molecular barcoding. Smoking habits were recorded for all twin pairs, with individuals classified as current, former or never smokers. The CDR3 runs 14 residues from the cysteine to the phenylalanine. No DNA sequence is on record. The germline V gene provides CDR1 LGHNA and CDR2 YNFKEQ. Worth noting for this clonotype: The clone's antigen remains unknown.

Libraries were prepared through 5' RACE. For each TCR library, around 3,800 ng of total RNA was used. For each sample, cDNA was synthesized in eight separate reactions using SMARTScribe reverse transcriptase. During cDNA synthesis, template switching was used to introduce unique molecular identifiers that contained a 6-nucleotide sample barcode. Two nested PCRs of roughly 16 and 10 cycles amplified the TCRalpha and TCRbeta cDNA, and bead purification followed each PCR. Before amplification, the cDNA was treated with uracil DNA-glycosylase and purified using the QIAquick PCR purification kit. The second PCR added Illumina TruSeq-compatible adapters along with sample-specific barcodes. TapeStation and Qubit were used to check library quality and concentration, and roughly 5 ng of each library went into the pool. The pooled libraries were sequenced with 2 x 100 bp reads and custom sequencing primers on an Illumina HiSeq2500 single-index Rapid Run. In the authors' own workflow: MiGEC version 1.2.6 was used for UMI-based consensus assembly to correct PCR and sequencing errors. MiXCR version 2.1.1 was used to carry out V(D)J alignment, clonotype assembly and CDR3 extraction. To normalise gene usage, clonotype sharing and MAIT/NKT TCR abundance, the analysis used the top 1000, 10 000 and 20 000 clonotypes per sample. Diversity was computed as the inverse Simpson index with the vegan R package after downsampling to 27 000 UMIs. Paired Mann-Whitney U tests on discordant twin pairs were used, with Benjamini-Hochberg multiple-testing correction. The reads were reprocessed in TCRdb, with one entry per CDR3 protein sequence and no accompanying DNA. TCRdb, not the authors, supplied the V and J calls. The sample table records about 420,000 distinct CDR3 sequences. The ten largest clones represent about 2.3% of the sample.

This receptor was identified in a human donor with ulcerative colitis or Crohn's disease, or a healthy co-twin of an affected twin (not recorded which). The sequence is built from TRBV4-2 and TRBJ1-5. The sample taken for sequencing was blood. The encoded CDR3 is CASSQDGSNQPQHF.